One and the same sample provided the 27 T cell receptor beta chains below, sequenced in a study of early T cells in non-severe SARS-CoV-2 infection. In TCRdb, the 5' RACE reads were re-called with MiXCR into one record per CDR3 protein. The table has approximately 70,000 distinct CDR3 sequences, around 12% seen once. The sample consisted of whole blood, taken at baseline. The receptor set was obtained from an adult who was a healthcare worker with PCR-confirmed SARS-CoV-2 infection or an uninfected control (not recorded which). The donor label of this sample is uncertain.

This chain links TRBV13 with TRBJ2-3; 10 nucleotides align to TRBD2. Looked up from germline, CDR1 is PRHDT and CDR2 is FYEKMQ (reference sequence). The CDR3 is 17 amino acids. The junction had 4 bases not matched to a gene; V was cut back by 0 bases and J by 1 base. The CDR3 sequence is CASSLGDLAGGTDTQYF. Here the CDR3 DNA reads TGTGCCAGCAGCTTAGGCGACCTAGCGGGAGGCACAGATACGCAGTATTTT. Full variable domain (outside the CDR3, taken from reference TRBV13 and TRBJ2-3): AAGVIQSPRHLIKEKRETATLKCYPIPRHDTVYWYQQGPGQDPQFLISFYEKMQSDKGSIPDRFSAQQFSDYHSELNMSSLELGDSALYFCASSLGDLAGGTDTQYFGPGTRLTVL.

This CDR3 is CASSYSTPHEQYF. The DNA of the CDR3 is TGTGCCAGCAGTTACTCGACCCCCCACGAGCAGTACTTC. The chain recombines TRBV6-2 or TRBV6-3 with TRBJ2-7, with no clear D. The CDR3 contains 13 residues. The V gene's germline CDR1 is MNHEY and CDR2 SVGEGT. V lost 0 bases and J lost 5, with 8 bases in between.

This clonotype was counted at least ten times. V and J are TRBV5-1 and TRBJ2-5; TRBD2 agrees at 13 bases. The trim removed 4 bases at V and 5 bases at J, leaving 5 bases unmatched. Germline-derived CDR1 and CDR2 are SGHRS and YFSETQ. The CDR3 loop spans 15 amino acids. CDR3 nucleotide sequence: TGCGCCAGCAGCCTGGGGACTAGCGGGACTGAGACCCAGTACTTC. It yields the protein CASSLGTSGTETQYF.

A note on this clonotype: Mismatch with germline at one junction end may stem from a read error. This chain links TRBV29-1 with TRBJ2-1; 7 nucleotides agree with TRBD2. Per germline, CDR1 SQVTM and CDR2 ANQGSEA. The CDR3 runs 13 residues. CDR3 residues: CSVAGISYNEQSF. DNA for the CDR3: TGCAGCGTAGCGGGAATCTCCTACAATGAGCAGTCCTTC.

The V gene is TRBV6-6, the J gene TRBJ2-7, with D hard to call. Trimming removed 5 bases from V and 3 bases from J, with 8 bases in between. CDR3 size: 12 residues. Germline assignment: CDR1 MNHNY and CDR2 SVGAGI (reference sequence). The CDR3 DNA is TGTGCCAGCAGTCCCGTAAACTACGAGCAGTACTTC. Protein product: CASSPVNYEQYF.

This clonotype occurred many times. This rearrangement joins TRBV9 to TRBJ2-1; no clear D. Between the trimmed V and J ends, which lost 0 bases and 1 base, there was a span of 11 bases. In germline, CDR1 is SGDLS, CDR2 YYNGEE. CDR3 length: 16 amino acids. The CDR3 loop reads CASSVDVWESYNEQFF. The DNA for the CDR3 is TGTGCCAGCAGCGTAGACGTGTGGGAATCCTACAATGAGCAGTTCTTC.

This clonotype was seen repeatedly, ten times or more. The chain carries TRBV10-2 and TRBJ2-3; D is possibly TRBD2 (6 bases). Germline lookup yields CDR1 WSHSY and CDR2 SAAADI. The V end was cut by 6 bases, the J end by 2 bases, with 15 bases between. The CDR3 has 15 amino acids. CDR3 DNA: TGCGCCAGCAGGGGGGACTTACTGAACACAGATACGCAGTATTTT. Protein product: CASRGDLLNTDTQYF.

In this sample, this clonotype turned up many times. This rearrangement joins TRBV14 to TRBJ2-1; no clear D gene. V lost 1 base to trimming and J lost 3 bases, with 4 bases between them. Per germline, CDR1 SGHDN and CDR2 FVKESK. The CDR3 spans 13 residues. CDR3 nucleotides: TGTGCCAGCAGCCAAGGGATCTACAATGAGCAGTTCTTC. Translation gives CASSQGIYNEQFF.

This clonotype came up a few times. The CDR3 loop is CASSIGEGEFGYGYTF. CDR3 nucleotide sequence: TGTGCCAGTAGTATAGGCGAGGGGGAATTTGGTTATGGCTACACCTTC. This chain uses TRBV19 with TRBJ1-2; tentatively, D is TRBD1 (6 bases). V was trimmed by 1 base and J by 5 bases, leaving 17 bases between them. CDR1 and CDR2 from the germline V gene are LNHDA and SQIVND (reference sequence). The CDR3 totals 16 residues.

This clonotype has just a few counts. This chain uses TRBV30 with TRBJ2-5; D ambiguous. Germline assignment: CDR1 GTSNPN and CDR2 SVGIG (reference sequence). This CDR3 is 8 amino acids long. The DNA for the CDR3 is TGTGCAACAGAGACCCAGTACTTC. Amino acids: CATETQYF. The full variable domain, its missing parts supplied by reference TRBV30 and TRBJ2-5, is SQTIHQWPATLVQPVGSPLSLECTVEGTSNPNLYWYRQAAGRGLQLLFYSVGIGQISSEVPQNLSASRPQDRQFILSSKKLLLSDSGFYLCATETQYFGPGTRLLVL.

This chain uses TRBV19 with TRBJ2-5; 8 nucleotides agree with TRBD2. Germline CDR1 and CDR2: LNHDA and SQIVND (reference sequence). This CDR3 contains 16 residues. Unmatched junction bases numbered 5, after V lost 1 base and J lost 1 base. The chain's CDR3 is CASSIGSGGLQETQYF. The CDR3 DNA reads TGTGCCAGTAGTATAGGAAGCGGGGGCCTCCAAGAGACCCAGTACTTC.

The rearrangement uses TRBV4-1 and TRBJ2-3; perhaps TRBD1 as D (5 bases). Trimming left V 5 bases short and J 3 bases short, with 12 bases between. CDR1 is MGHRA and CDR2 is YSYEKL in the germline V gene. This CDR3 comprises 14 residues. The CDR3 DNA sequence: TGCGCCAGCAGCTGGACATCTTATACAGATACGCAGTATTTT. Encoded protein: CASSWTSYTDTQYF.

This clonotype was seen a handful of times. The CDR3 sequence: CASSFNWGLEAFF. CDR3 DNA sequence: TGTGCCAGCAGTTTTAATTGGGGGTTGGAAGCTTTCTTT. The chain employs TRBV12-3 or TRBV12-4 and TRBJ1-1; D possibly corresponds to TRBD1 (5 bases). There are 13 residues in the CDR3. Trimming stripped 3 bases from V and 8 bases from J, with 13 bases between.

The chain is built from TRBV9 and TRBJ2-1, with 12 bases matching TRBD2. The trim removed 4 bases at V and 9 bases at J, leaving 11 bases unmatched. This CDR3 is 16 amino acids long. CDR1 and CDR2 (germline): SGDLS, YYNGEE. The CDR3 loop reads CASSPQGLAGRGEQFF. CDR3 DNA: TGTGCCAGCAGCCCTCAGGGACTAGCGGGCAGGGGTGAGCAGTTCTTC.

There are a few counts of this clonotype. This sequence joins TRBV9 and TRBJ2-3; D gene ambiguous. The CDR3 spans 13 residues. The germline V gene has CDR1 SGDLS and CDR2 YYNGEE. V lost 5 bases and J lost 6, with 13 bases in between. CDR3 sequence reads: CASRGKSSDTQYF. In DNA form, the CDR3 reads TGTGCCAGCAGAGGAAAATCTTCGGATACGCAGTATTTT.

This clonotype was seen more than once but under ten times. This chain connects TRBV27 to TRBJ2-7, with TRBD1 matching over 8 bases. The trim removed 8 bases at V and 6 bases at J, leaving 9 bases unmatched. The CDR3 sequence is 13 residues long. Germline CDR1 is MNHEY and CDR2 is SMNVEV (reference sequence). For the CDR3, the DNA is TGTGCCAGCCCCTCCCAGGGGGCGTCCGAGCAGTACTTC. Translating gives CASPSQGASEQYF.

This chain links TRBV9 with TRBJ2-1; TRBD2 agrees at 11 bases. This CDR3 is built from 15 residues. The J segment lost 7 bases and the V segment lost 3 bases, leaving 6 bases of the junction unmatched. Looked up from germline, CDR1 is SGDLS and CDR2 is YYNGEE. In nucleotides, the CDR3 is TGTGCCAGCAGCGCCCTAGCGGGAGGCTTAAATGAGCAGTTCTTC. Translated: CASSALAGGLNEQFF.

At least ten counts were recorded for this clonotype. The chain is built from TRBV7-9 and TRBJ2-3; TRBD2 agrees at 11 bases. V lost 3 bases, J lost 4 bases, and 0 bases stayed unmatched. CDR3 length equals 14 residues. Per germline, CDR1 SEHNR and CDR2 FQNEAQ (reference sequence). The CDR3 bases are TGTGCCAGCAGCTTGGGACTAGCGGCAGATACGCAGTATTTT. It translates to CASSLGLAADTQYF.

This clonotype has ten or more counts. This chain connects TRBV20-1 to TRBJ1-2; D is possibly TRBD1 (6 bases). Germline V gene lookup returns CDR1 DFQATT and CDR2 SNEGSKA (reference sequence). V was cut by 6 bases and J by 7 bases, with 9 bases left in between. The CDR3 sequence is 10 residues long. For the CDR3, the DNA is TGCAGTGCATCAGGGGCTGGCTACACCTTC. Amino acids: CSASGAGYTF.

The V gene is TRBV20-1, the J gene TRBJ2-5, with 14 bases identical to TRBD2. Germline loops: CDR1 DFQATT, CDR2 SNEGSKA (reference sequence). The CDR3 totals 19 residues. The V gene end was trimmed by 2 bases and the J gene end by 4 bases; junction bases not matched to a gene: 15. Written as DNA, the CDR3 is TGCAGTGCTAGACCCCTCCGACTAGCGGGAGGGCCGTCAGGAGAGACCCAGTACTTC. Translating it yields CSARPLRLAGGPSGETQYF.

V is TRBV20-1 and J is TRBJ2-2; D not certain. Trimming took 2 bases from V and 1 from J, leaving 8 bases between them. The CDR3 runs to 14 residues. Germline V gene sequence: CDR1 DFQATT, CDR2 SNEGSKA (reference sequence). CDR3 DNA sequence: TGCAGTGCTAGAATGTCCAGGAACACCGGGGAGCTGTTTTTT. Amino acids: CSARMSRNTGELFF.

This clonotype was observed a few times. The chain is built from TRBV5-1 and TRBJ1-2, with TRBD1 as a possible D gene (6 bases). CDR1 is SGHRS, CDR2 YFSETQ, per germline. V was cut by 4 bases and J by 4 bases, with 17 bases left in between. The CDR3 has 15 residues. For the CDR3, the DNA is TGCGCCAGCAGCCATGGGGGGCGCGCGGCCTATGGCTACACCTTC. Amino acid sequence: CASSHGGRAAYGYTF. The full variable domain, its missing parts supplied by reference TRBV5-1 and TRBJ1-2, is KAGVTQTPRYLIKTRGQQVTLSCSPISGHRSVSWYQQTPGQGLQFLFEYFSETQRNKGNFPGRFSGRQFSNSRSEMNVSTLELGDSALYLCASSHGGRAAYGYTFGSGTRLTVV.

This chain uses TRBV29-1 with TRBJ1-1, with D possibly TRBD1 on 6 matching bases. Between the trimmed V and J ends, which lost 7 bases and 0 bases, there was a span of 9 bases. This CDR3 is 12 amino acids long. Per germline, CDR1 SQVTM and CDR2 ANQGSEA. The CDR3 bases are TGCAGCGGGGGACAATTGAACACTGAAGCTTTCTTT. It encodes CSGGQLNTEAFF.

This CDR3 is CAISERGQGTTEAFF. The CDR3 DNA reads as TGTGCCATCAGTGAAAGAGGACAGGGGACCACCGAAGCTTTCTTT. The chain employs TRBV10-3 and TRBJ1-1; 9 bases align to TRBD1. This CDR3 is 15 amino acids long. CDR1 and CDR2 from the germline V gene are ENHRY and SYGVKD. Losses at the gene ends were 3 bases for V and 8 bases for J; bases not matched to a gene: 10.

The rearrangement links TRBV12-3 or TRBV12-4 to TRBJ2-3; TRBD2 matches 9 bases. This CDR3 has 15 amino acids. Trimming took 2 bases from V and 6 from J; bases not matched to a gene: 6. CDR3: CASSLISGGHDTQYF. The DNA of the CDR3 is TGTGCCAGCAGTTTAATTAGCGGGGGCCACGATACGCAGTATTTT.

V is TRBV30 and J is TRBJ2-5; the D is unclear. Per the germline V gene, CDR1 is GTSNPN and CDR2 is SVGIG (reference sequence). The CDR3 is made up of 11 amino acids. With 7 bases removed from V and 3 bases from J, the gap between germline ends came to 9 bases. The chain's CDR3 is CASRSEETQYF. The CDR3 DNA is TGTGCCTCTAGGTCCGAAGAGACCCAGTACTTC.

The gene calls are TRBV5-1 and TRBJ2-7, with D tentatively TRBD2 (6 bases). Looked up from germline, CDR1 is SGHRS and CDR2 is YFSETQ. V was cut by 4 bases and J by 5 bases, with 16 bases left in between. This CDR3 region has 14 residues. For the CDR3, the DNA is TGCGCCAGCAGCCGCGGGGCCGCCACCCACGAGCAGTACTTC. This translates into CASSRGAATHEQYF.